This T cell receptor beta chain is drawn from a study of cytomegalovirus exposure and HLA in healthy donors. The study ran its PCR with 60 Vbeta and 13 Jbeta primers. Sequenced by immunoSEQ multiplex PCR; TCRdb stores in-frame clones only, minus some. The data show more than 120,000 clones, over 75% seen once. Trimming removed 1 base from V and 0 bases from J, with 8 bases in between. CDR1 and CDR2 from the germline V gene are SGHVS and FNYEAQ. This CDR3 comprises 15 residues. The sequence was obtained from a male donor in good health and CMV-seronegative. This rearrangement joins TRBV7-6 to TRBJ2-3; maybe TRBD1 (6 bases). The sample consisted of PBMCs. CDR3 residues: CASSLGGQSTDTQYF. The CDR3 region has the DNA TGTGCCAGCAGCTTAGGAGGACAGAGCACAGATACGCAGTATTTT.